One sample yielded the 3 T cell receptor beta chains listed below, sequenced in a study of CD8 T cells in ankylosing spondylitis. TCRdb processed the 5' RACE reads anew with MiXCR; each CDR3 protein has one entry. The sample records 250,000 to 400,000 distinct CDR3 sequences, under 14% being singletons. The sequencing sample was made of blood, either unsorted or a sorted T cell fraction (not recorded which). These receptors were obtained from a female donor with ankylosing spondylitis or in good health (not recorded which).

This clonotype was counted a few times. The chain joins TRBV2 to TRBJ2-7; TRBD1 matches at 11 bases. The CDR3 sequence is 15 residues long. The germline CDR1 and CDR2 sequences are SNHLY and FYNNEI. J was trimmed by 3 bases and V by 4 bases; bases with no gene match: 5. Here the CDR3 DNA reads TGTGCCAGCAGTGCTGGACAGGGGGCTGTCTACGAGCAGTACTTC. This codes for CASSAGQGAVYEQYF.

The rearrangement joins TRBV5-1 to TRBJ2-7; weak D call: TRBD2 (6 bases). CDR3 length: 15 amino acids. Germline assignment: CDR1 SGHRS and CDR2 YFSETQ. The V gene lost 6 bases and the J gene lost 4 bases, with 20 bases spanning the gap. CDR3 residues: CASTSMREESYEQYF. The CDR3 nucleotides read TGCGCCAGCACCAGCATGAGGGAGGAATCTTACGAGCAGTACTTC.

This clonotype was picked up many times. The chain employs TRBV20-1 and TRBJ2-2; TRBD1 agrees at 8 bases. V lost 1 base, J lost 1 base, and 5 bases stayed unmatched. The CDR3 sequence is 16 residues long. The germline CDR1 and CDR2 sequences are DFQATT and SNEGSKA (reference sequence). CDR3 region: CSARVTGTGNTGELFF. The DNA of the CDR3 is TGCAGTGCTAGAGTCACCGGGACAGGGAACACCGGGGAGCTGTTTTTT.